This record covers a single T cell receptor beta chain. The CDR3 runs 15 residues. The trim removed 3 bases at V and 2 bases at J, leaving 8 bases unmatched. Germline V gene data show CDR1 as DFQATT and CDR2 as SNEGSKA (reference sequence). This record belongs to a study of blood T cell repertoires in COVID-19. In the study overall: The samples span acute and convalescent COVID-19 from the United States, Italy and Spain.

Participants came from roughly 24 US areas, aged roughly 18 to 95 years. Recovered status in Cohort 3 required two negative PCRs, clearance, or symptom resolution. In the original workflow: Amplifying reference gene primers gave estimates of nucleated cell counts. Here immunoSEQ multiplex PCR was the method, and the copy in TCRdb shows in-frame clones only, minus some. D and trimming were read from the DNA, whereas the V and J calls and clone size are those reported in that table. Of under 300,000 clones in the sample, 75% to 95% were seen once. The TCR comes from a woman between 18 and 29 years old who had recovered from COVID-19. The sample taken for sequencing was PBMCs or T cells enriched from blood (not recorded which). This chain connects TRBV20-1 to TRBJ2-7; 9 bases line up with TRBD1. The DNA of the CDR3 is TGCAGTGCTAGTACGTTTGGGACAGGGACCTACGAGCAGTACTTC. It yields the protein CSASTFGTGTYEQYF.